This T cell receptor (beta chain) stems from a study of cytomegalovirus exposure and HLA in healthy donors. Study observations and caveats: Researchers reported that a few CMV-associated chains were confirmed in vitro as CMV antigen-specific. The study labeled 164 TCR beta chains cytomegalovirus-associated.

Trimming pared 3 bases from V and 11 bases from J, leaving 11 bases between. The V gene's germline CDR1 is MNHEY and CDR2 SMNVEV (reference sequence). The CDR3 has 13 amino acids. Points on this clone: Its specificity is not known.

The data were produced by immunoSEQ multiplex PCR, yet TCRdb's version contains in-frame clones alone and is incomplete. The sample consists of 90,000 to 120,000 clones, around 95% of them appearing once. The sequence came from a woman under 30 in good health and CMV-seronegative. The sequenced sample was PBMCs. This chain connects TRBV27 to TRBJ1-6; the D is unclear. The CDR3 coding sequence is TGTGCCAGCAGTTTGATTTCCACGGCACCCCTCCACTTT. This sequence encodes CASSLISTAPLHF.